Following are 31 T cell receptor beta chains from one sample sequenced in a study of blood T cell repertoires in COVID-19 (dated by TCRdb to between 2020 and 2021). Library prep was done by the immunoSEQ multiplex PCR assay. TCRdb carries this immuneACCESS record with in-frame sequences only. Its versions omit some clonotypes, under half of them owing to an unresolved V gene in the studies checked, with the rest unexplained. The sample table holds 440,000 or so clones, of which around 91% were seen once. The top ten clonotypes cover 1.5% to 1.9% of the sample. The sample comprised peripheral blood. The receptors here all came from a woman aged 40 to 50 with COVID-19, enrolled during active disease.

CDR3 bases: TGTGCCAGCAGCTTTAGCGGGAGTGGAGAGACCCAGTACTTC. Its protein product is CASSFSGSGETQYF. The chain carries TRBV7-3 and TRBJ2-5; 9 bases are shared with TRBD2. V gave up 3 bases and J gave up 4 bases; unmatched junction bases: 3. CDR1 is SGHTA, CDR2 FQGTGA, per germline. The CDR3 runs 14 residues.

The rearrangement uses TRBV28 and TRBJ1-1; D uncertain. The germline gives CDR1 MDHEN, CDR2 SYDVKM. V was shortened by 6 bases and J by 1 base, with 12 bases between the two germline ends. The CDR3 covers 14 residues. The CDR3 nucleotides read TGTGCCAGCAGCCGGGTTTGGCAGAACACTGAAGCTTTCTTT. Encoded protein: CASSRVWQNTEAFF.

As DNA, the CDR3 is TGTGCCAGCAGCTTAGTCGCAGGGAAGCTGAATGAAAAACTGTTTTTT. Its translation: CASSLVAGKLNEKLFF. The rearrangement uses TRBV11-2 and TRBJ1-4; tentatively, D is TRBD1 (5 bases). CDR3 length: 16 residues. Germline V gene lookup returns CDR1 SGHAT and CDR2 FQNNGV. V lost 1 base to trimming and J lost 5 bases, with 14 bases between them.

This clone has just a few counts. The gene calls are TRBV6-4 and TRBJ2-3; D possibly corresponds to TRBD1 (6 bases). V lost 2 bases and J lost 1, with 10 bases in between. Germline lookup yields CDR1 MRHNA and CDR2 SNTAGT. The CDR3 sequence is 15 residues long. The chain's CDR3 is CASSDGEGGTDTQYF. CDR3 in DNA: TGTGCCAGCAGTGACGGAGAGGGGGGCACAGATACGCAGTATTTT.

The V and J genes are TRBV25-1 and TRBJ2-7, with D possibly TRBD1 on 6 matching bases. The CDR3 has 13 residues. Looked up from germline, CDR1 is MGHDK and CDR2 is SYGVNS. V was clipped by 6 bases and J by 0 bases, with 9 bases between them. CDR3: CASRQGTSYEQYF. The CDR3 coding sequence is TGTGCCAGCAGGCAGGGGACCTCCTACGAGCAGTACTTC.

This rearrangement joins TRBV2 to TRBJ1-2, with 8 bases matching TRBD1. This CDR3 has 15 amino acids. The trim removed 4 bases at V and 1 base at J, leaving 5 bases unmatched. Germline lookup yields CDR1 SNHLY and CDR2 FYNNEI. As DNA, the CDR3 is TGTGCCAGCAGTGGAGGAACAGGGGGTAACTATGGCTACACCTTC. Protein product: CASSGGTGGNYGYTF.

The rearrangement uses TRBV5-1 and TRBJ2-1; 8 bases line up with TRBD1. Germline CDR1 and CDR2: SGHRS and YFSETQ. V lost 4 bases and J lost 6; bases outside the gene matches: 12. The CDR3 has 16 amino acids. Written as DNA, the CDR3 is TGCGCCAGCAGCAGCACAGACAGGGGCCTTGCCAATGAGCAGTTCTTC. Amino acids: CASSSTDRGLANEQFF.

The CDR3 reads CASSYAGTLPYEQYF. CDR3 DNA: TGTGCCAGCAGTTACGCGGGGACGCTTCCCTACGAGCAGTACTTC. The V gene is TRBV6-5, the J gene TRBJ2-7; tentative D call: TRBD2 (6 bases). CDR3 length: 15 residues. Germline loops: CDR1 MNHEY, CDR2 SVGAGI. The V end lost 2 bases, the J end lost 2 bases, and 13 bases lay between the germline ends.

In this sample, this clone turned up a few times. The rearrangement uses TRBV14 and TRBJ2-6; 12 positions agree with TRBD1. After removal of 2 bases from V and 2 bases from J, the junction contained 10 bases not matched to a gene. This CDR3 has 20 residues. The germline V gene has CDR1 SGHDN and CDR2 FVKESK. The chain's CDR3 is CASSQPIGGQGATGANVLTF. The CDR3 coding sequence is TGTGCCAGCAGCCAACCTATTGGGGGACAGGGGGCGACTGGGGCCAACGTCCTGACTTTC.

The chain joins TRBV5-1 to TRBJ2-5, with 7 bases lining up with TRBD1. J lost 1 base, V lost 4 bases, and 4 bases had no gene match. Germline V gene lookup returns CDR1 SGHRS and CDR2 YFSETQ. This CDR3 is 14 amino acids long. Here the CDR3 DNA reads TGCGCCAGCAGCCGGGACAGCACCCAAGAGACCCAGTACTTC. It translates to CASSRDSTQETQYF.

This sequence joins TRBV5-1 and TRBJ1-4; 7 positions match TRBD1. The length of the CDR3 is 15 residues. Germline trimming cut 3 bases from V and 5 bases from J; bases unmatched to any gene: 7. Germline-derived CDR1 and CDR2 are SGHRS and YFSETQ. The CDR3 reads CASSSVTGTNEKLFF. In DNA form, the CDR3 reads TGCGCCAGCAGCTCAGTGACAGGGACAAATGAAAAACTGTTTTTT.

A word on this clone: The sample carries other DNA sequences with the same CDR3. The chain combines TRBV4-1 with TRBJ1-1; 7 positions match TRBD1. Trimming removed 0 bases from V and 1 base from J; junction bases left unmatched: 2. This CDR3 has 15 residues. Germline CDR1 reads MGHRA; CDR2 reads YSYEKL. CDR3 nucleotide sequence: TGCGCCAGCAGCCAAGAAGGGGGCTGGAACACTGAAGCTTTCTTT. It codes for CASSQEGGWNTEAFF.

CDR3 loop: CASSTRGRHLASPLHF. The CDR3 DNA is TGTGCCAGCAGCACCCGAGGGAGACATTTGGCCTCACCCCTCCACTTT. V usage is TRBV21-1 and J usage is TRBJ1-6. TRBV21-1 has pseudogene status. The CDR3 extends over 16 amino acids.

The V call is TRBV7-2, the J call TRBJ2-7, with D tentatively TRBD1 (6 bases). V gave up 7 bases and J gave up 6 bases, with 16 bases separating them. The germline CDR1 and CDR2 sequences are SGHTA and FQGNSA. The CDR3 has 13 residues. The CDR3 sequence is CASTLTGTIEQYF. The CDR3 nucleotides are TGTGCCAGCACCCTTACAGGGACGATCGAGCAGTACTTC.

The V gene is TRBV2, the J gene TRBJ1-5, with D uncertain. Per germline, CDR1 SNHLY and CDR2 FYNNEI. There are 14 residues in the CDR3. Between the trimmed V and J ends, which lost 0 bases and 11 bases, there was a span of 14 bases. CDR3 sequence: CASSEATGGRSQHF. CDR3 DNA: TGTGCCAGCAGTGAAGCGACCGGCGGGCGTTCCCAGCATTTT. The full variable domain, in which reference TRBV2 and TRBJ1-5 provide the parts outside the CDR3, is EPEVTQTPSHQVTQMGQEVILRCVPISNHLYFYWYRQILGQKVEFLVSFYNNEISEKSEIFDDQFSVERPDGSNFTLKIRSTKLEDSAMYFCASSEATGGRSQHFGDGTRLSIL.

The chain carries TRBV28 and TRBJ2-1; no reliable D call. This CDR3 region has 15 residues. Germline V gene sequence: CDR1 MDHEN, CDR2 SYDVKM. V was cut by 5 bases and J by 4 bases, with 15 bases left in between. The CDR3 nucleotides read TGTGCCAGCAGTCAAGCCGGGTCGGTTTACAATGAGCAGTTCTTC. Amino acids: CASSQAGSVYNEQFF.

The rearrangement uses TRBV5-1 and TRBJ1-1, with a tentative D call TRBD1 (5 bases). The germline CDR1 and CDR2 sequences are SGHRS and YFSETQ. Trimming removed 0 bases at V and 3 bases at J, with 12 bases between. This CDR3 has 15 amino acids. The CDR3 DNA sequence: TGCGCCAGCAGCTTGGGGTCTGGGGCGGACACTGAAGCTTTCTTT. It specifies CASSLGSGADTEAFF.

V usage is TRBV28 and J usage is TRBJ2-1, with 7 bases lining up with TRBD2. Germline values: CDR1 MDHEN, CDR2 SYDVKM. The V gene end was trimmed by 9 bases and the J gene end by 10 bases; junction bases not matched to a gene: 18. The CDR3 consists of 15 residues. For the CDR3, the DNA is TGTGCCAGTACGGAGGACCCGGGGAGGGTCGACGAGCAGTTCTTC. Encoded protein: CASTEDPGRVDEQFF.

J is TRBJ1-2 and V is TRBV25-1, with TRBD1 matching 8 bases. Trimming cost V 0 bases and J 5 bases; bases outside gene matches: 8. This CDR3 contains 16 residues. Germline CDR1 is MGHDK and CDR2 is SYGVNS. CDR3: CASSEYTGTGAYGYTF. The CDR3 DNA reads TGTGCCAGCAGTGAATACACCGGGACAGGAGCTTATGGCTACACCTTC.

This chain connects TRBV4-1 to TRBJ1-6; tentative D call: TRBD1 (6 bases). The CDR3 covers 14 residues. V lost 0 bases and J lost 11, with 11 bases in between. Looked up from germline, CDR1 is MGHRA and CDR2 is YSYEKL. CDR3 DNA sequence: TGCGCCAGCAGCCAAGATGGGGGGGGCACACCCCTCCACTTT. Encoded protein: CASSQDGGGTPLHF.

The V call is TRBV29-1, the J call TRBJ1-1; the match to TRBD1 covers 7 bases. The CDR3 covers 12 residues. V lost 7 bases and J lost 1; bases outside the gene matches: 3. Per the germline V gene, CDR1 is SQVTM and CDR2 is ANQGSEA. CDR3 nucleotide sequence: TGCAGCGAAAGACAGGGGAACACTGAAGCTTTCTTT. Amino acid sequence: CSERQGNTEAFF.

A word on this clone: Other DNA sequences in the same sample also yield this CDR3. The V call is TRBV5-1, the J call TRBJ1-6; D perhaps matches TRBD1 (6 bases). The CDR3 length is 14 residues. Trimming cost V 0 bases and J 6 bases, with 7 bases left between them. CDR1 and CDR2 (germline): SGHRS, YFSETQ. This CDR3 is CASSLGGGNSPLHF. CDR3 nucleotide sequence: TGCGCCAGCAGCTTGGGAGGGGGTAATTCACCCCTCCACTTT.

The genes are TRBV9 and TRBJ2-3; 7 bases line up with TRBD1. In germline, CDR1 is SGDLS, CDR2 YYNGEE. CDR3 size: 15 residues. V gave up 0 bases and J gave up 5 bases; unmatched junction bases: 6. As DNA, the CDR3 is TGTGCCAGCAGCGTAGGAGACAGGGTGGTAGATACGCAGTATTTT. Translation gives CASSVGDRVVDTQYF.

The chain recombines TRBV11-2 with TRBJ1-2, with D possibly TRBD1 on 6 matching bases. The CDR3 consists of 14 residues. Per the germline V gene, CDR1 is SGHAT and CDR2 is FQNNGV. Trimming left V 5 bases short and J 5 bases short, with 15 bases between. CDR3 nucleotides: TGTGCCAGCAGCCCCCAGGGGCTGGGTTATGGCTACACCTTC. It specifies CASSPQGLGYGYTF.

V gene TRBV28 combines with J gene TRBJ2-1; a possible D gene is TRBD1 (6 bases). Germline V gene sequence: CDR1 MDHEN, CDR2 SYDVKM. The CDR3 length is 12 residues. V shed 5 bases and J shed 12 bases, with 14 bases lying between them. CDR3 sequence reads: CASSDTYRAQFF. DNA of the CDR3: TGTGCCAGCAGTGACACCTACAGGGCGCAGTTCTTC.

The chain joins TRBV18 to TRBJ1-2; D remains unclear. The germline V gene encodes CDR1 KGHSH and CDR2 LQKENI. V was clipped by 2 bases and J by 4 bases, with 14 bases between them. The CDR3 loop spans 15 amino acids. The CDR3 region is CASSPGGSVGYGYTF. The CDR3 nucleotides read TGTGCCAGCTCACCAGGCGGGTCAGTGGGCTATGGCTACACCTTC.

The chain uses TRBV6-1 and TRBJ1-6; a weak D match, TRBD1 (5 bases). Germline loops: CDR1 MNHNS, CDR2 SASEGT. There are 14 residues in the CDR3. With 3 bases removed from V and 7 bases from J, the gap between germline ends came to 10 bases. This CDR3 is CASSDRDSNSPLHF. The CDR3 DNA sequence: TGTGCCAGCAGTGACAGGGATTCAAATTCACCCCTCCACTTT.

The chain combines TRBV30 with TRBJ1-2; 9 bases fit TRBD1. This CDR3 has 12 residues. V shed 5 bases and J 8 bases; nucleotides not matched to a gene: 6. Germline V gives CDR1 GTSNPN, CDR2 SVGIG (reference sequence). The CDR3 DNA follows: TGTGCCTGGGGACAGGGGAGCGGCGGCTACACCTTC. It translates to CAWGQGSGGYTF.

The sample holds one count of this clone. The chain recombines TRBV5-1 with TRBJ1-1; no definite D call. The CDR3 is made up of 13 amino acids. Germline CDR1 and CDR2: SGHRS and YFSETQ. Between the trimmed V and J ends, which lost 4 bases and 5 bases, there was a span of 12 bases. CDR3 in DNA: TGCGCCAGCAGCACCGAAATCGGGACTGAAGCTTTCTTT. Its translation: CASSTEIGTEAFF.

The chain uses TRBV28 and TRBJ2-7; TRBD1 matches at 9 bases. This CDR3 spans 15 amino acids. Unmatched junction bases numbered 7, after V lost 4 bases and J lost 3 bases. Germline CDR1 MDHEN, CDR2 SYDVKM. CDR3 sequence reads: CASSSGQGNLYEQYF. The CDR3 region has the DNA TGTGCCAGCAGTTCCGGACAGGGGAACCTCTACGAGCAGTACTTC.

A single count supports this clone. The chain is built from TRBV11-2 and TRBJ1-3; no clear D. Germline CDR1 and CDR2: SGHAT and FQNNGV. The CDR3 contains 15 residues. The V and J ends lost 1 base and 0 bases respectively, with 7 bases between them. CDR3 nucleotides: TGTGCCAGCAGCTTAGGGGCCGTCTCTGGAAACACCATATATTTT. This translates into CASSLGAVSGNTIYF. The whole variable domain, remainder taken from reference TRBV11-2 and TRBJ1-3, is EAGVAQSPRYKIIEKRQSVAFWCNPISGHATLYWYQQILGQGPKLLIQFQNNGVVDDSQLPKDRFSAERLKGVDSTLKIQPAKLEDSAVYLCASSLGAVSGNTIYFGEGSWLTVV.